This T cell receptor (beta chain) was identified in a study of T cell repertoires in cytomegalovirus infection. Study-level background: Carrying CMV and the relevant HLA type showed in public TCR beta signatures. Whole-study findings and limits: Frequencies of public TCR beta families were cumulated, and this identified carriers of CMV plus the relevant HLA. Ex vivo responses were dominated by HLA-C-restricted CMV-specific TCR beta clonotypes.

Notes on this clonotype: Antigen specificity is unknown.

V shed 6 bases and J shed 6 bases, with 14 bases lying between them. CDR1 and CDR2 from the germline V gene are MNHEY and SMNVEV (reference sequence). This CDR3 is built from 13 residues. TCRdb reanalysed the reads using MiXCR and keeps one entry per CDR3 protein. Among roughly 990,000 distinct CDR3 sequences listed, about a third were seen once. The input for sequencing was cultured CD8+ T cells from PBMCs, taken from culture after CMV antigen stimulation. The sequence was collected from a human donor in good health (CMV status not recorded). Some clones in this sample may be carry-over from other donors' samples. The rearrangement links TRBV27 to TRBJ1-2; D is unresolved. CDR3 nucleotide sequence: TGTGCCAGCAGAGATAGGGTGGTGGATGGCTACACCTTC. Encoded protein: CASRDRVVDGYTF.